The 32 T cell receptor beta chains listed next were all sequenced from one sample in a study of blood T cell repertoires in COVID-19. Generated by immunoSEQ multiplex PCR, the TCRdb table keeps only in-frame clones and is missing some. The sample carries 210,000 or so clones, around 87% recorded once. The sample was peripheral blood. These receptors were obtained from a man aged 50 or older with acute or convalescent COVID-19.

The genes are TRBV6-6 and TRBJ1-5; 10 nucleotides line up with TRBD1. This CDR3 contains 15 residues. CDR1 and CDR2 (germline): MNHNY, SVGAGI (reference sequence). V shed 5 bases and J 7 bases; nucleotides not matched to a gene: 8. CDR3 protein: CASSDRDRGGQPQHF. CDR3 coding DNA: TGTGCCAGCAGTGACCGGGACAGGGGAGGACAGCCCCAGCATTTT.

CDR3 coding DNA: TGTGCCAGCAGCTTACCCTATCGGGGCACCGGGGAGCTGTTTTTT. It is translated as CASSLPYRGTGELFF. The chain joins TRBV7-6 to TRBJ2-2; perhaps TRBD2 as D (5 bases). V was clipped by 2 bases and J by 4 bases, with 11 bases between them. Germline V gives CDR1 SGHVS, CDR2 FNYEAQ. The CDR3 covers 15 residues.

This clone has a single count. This chain connects TRBV7-9 to TRBJ2-7; TRBD2 matches at 7 bases. This CDR3 region has 15 residues. Looked up from germline, CDR1 is SEHNR and CDR2 is FQNEAQ (reference sequence). With 5 bases clipped from V and 0 bases from J, the junction kept 7 bases outside the gene matches. The CDR3 sequence: CASSNQRESSYEQYF. DNA of the CDR3: TGTGCCAGCAGCAATCAGCGGGAAAGCTCCTACGAGCAGTACTTC.

V and J are TRBV27 and TRBJ1-4; 9 bases map to TRBD1. Germline assignment: CDR1 MNHEY and CDR2 SMNVEV (reference sequence). The junction had 6 bases not matched to a gene; V was cut back by 3 bases and J by 7 bases. The CDR3 consists of 15 residues. The CDR3 region is CASSFSQGASEKLFF. The CDR3 DNA is TGTGCCAGCAGTTTTTCACAGGGGGCGAGTGAAAAACTGTTTTTT.

The rearrangement links TRBV6-1 to TRBJ2-7; 8 nucleotides align to TRBD1. Per the germline V gene, CDR1 is MNHNS and CDR2 is SASEGT. The J segment lost 3 bases and the V segment lost 1 base, leaving 8 bases of the junction unmatched. The CDR3 has 16 residues. In DNA form, the CDR3 reads TGTGCCAGCAGTGAAGGGCCGGGACAGGTAGTCTACGAGCAGTACTTC. This translates into CASSEGPGQVVYEQYF.

This rearrangement joins TRBV7-3 to TRBJ2-1; possibly TRBD2 for D (5 bases). This CDR3 comprises 11 residues. The V end lost 8 bases, the J end lost 5 bases, and 7 bases lay between the germline ends. The germline V gene encodes CDR1 SGHTA and CDR2 FQGTGA. The CDR3 DNA follows: TGTGCCAGCGACTACCACAATGAGCAGTTCTTC. Translation: CASDYHNEQFF.

The CDR3 DNA sequence: TGCGCCAGCAGTGGGCAGGATAATGAAAAACTGTTTTTT. Translated, it gives CASSGQDNEKLFF. The chain employs TRBV10-2 and TRBJ1-4; the D is unclear. This CDR3 has 13 amino acids. Germline V gene sequence: CDR1 WSHSY, CDR2 SAAADI. The V and J ends lost 4 bases and 4 bases respectively, with 7 bases between them.

The V and J genes are TRBV11-3 and TRBJ2-7, with TRBD1 matching over 10 bases. This CDR3 is built from 15 residues. J was trimmed by 0 bases and V by 4 bases; bases with no gene match: 3. Germline V gene lookup returns CDR1 SGHNT and CDR2 YENEEA. CDR3 coding DNA: TGTGCCAGCAGCTCGGGACAGGGGAGCTCCTACGAGCAGTACTTC. Translation gives CASSSGQGSSYEQYF. The full variable domain, with the rest looked up from reference TRBV11-3 and TRBJ2-7, is EAGVVQSPRYKIIEKKQPVAFWCNPISGHNTLYWYLQNLGQGPELLIRYENEEAVDDSQLPKDRFSAERLKGVDSTLKIQPAELGDSAVYLCASSSGQGSSYEQYFGPGTRLTVT.

This rearrangement joins TRBV18 to TRBJ2-6; 7 positions agree with TRBD2. Germline loops: CDR1 KGHSH, CDR2 LQKENI. This CDR3 comprises 15 residues. With 3 bases clipped from V and 4 bases from J, the junction kept 3 bases outside the gene matches. The CDR3 region has the DNA TGTGCCAGCTCACCGGGAGGGGCCGGGGCCAACGTCCTGACTTTC. Translation: CASSPGGAGANVLTF.

The genes are TRBV3-1 (or the pseudogene TRBV3-2) and TRBJ1-1; TRBD1 is a possible D gene (6 bases). The germline V and J ends were trimmed by 1 base and 6 bases, with 9 bases remaining between them. The CDR3 runs 13 residues. The germline V gene encodes CDR1 LGHDT and CDR2 YNNKEL (reference sequence). DNA of the CDR3: TGTGCCAGCAGCCAAGTCAGGGGCGCTGAAGCTTTCTTT. Translation: CASSQVRGAEAFF.

J is TRBJ2-1 and V is TRBV7-8; D is uncertain. This CDR3 comprises 17 residues. V was trimmed by 1 base and J by 0 bases, leaving 13 bases between them. The V gene's germline CDR1 is SGHVS and CDR2 FQNEAQ. The CDR3 spells CASSLVAFRSSYNEQFF. The CDR3 nucleotides are TGTGCCAGCAGCTTAGTCGCTTTTAGGAGCTCCTACAATGAGCAGTTCTTC.

The chain recombines TRBV7-3 with TRBJ2-3; the match to TRBD2 covers 11 bases. V lost 5 bases to trimming and J lost 9 bases; unmatched junction nucleotides: 7. This CDR3 spans 14 amino acids. The germline V gene has CDR1 SGHTA and CDR2 FQGTGA. The CDR3 region has the DNA TGTGCCAGCAGCCCCGGGACTAGCGGTCGGACGCAGTATTTT. Protein sequence: CASSPGTSGRTQYF. Full variable domain (remainder filled in from reference TRBV7-3 and TRBJ2-3): GAGVSQTPSNKVTEKGKYVELRCDPISGHTALYWYRQSLGQGPEFLIYFQGTGAADDSGLPNDRFFAVRPEGSVSTLKIQRTERGDSAVYLCASSPGTSGRTQYFGPGTRLTVL.

The chain couples TRBV28 to TRBJ1-1; 7 bases are a match to TRBD1. The CDR3 is 14 amino acids. Germline trimming cut 4 bases from V and 0 bases from J; bases unmatched to any gene: 2. Germline values: CDR1 MDHEN, CDR2 SYDVKM. The CDR3 loop is CASSYTGVNTEAFF. The CDR3 DNA reads as TGTGCCAGCAGTTATACAGGGGTGAACACTGAAGCTTTCTTT. Drawing the rest from reference TRBV28 and TRBJ1-1, the complete variable domain is DVKVTQSSRYLVKRTGEKVFLECVQDMDHENMFWYRQDPGLGLRLIYFSYDVKMKEKGDIPEGYSVSREKKERFSLILESASTNQTSMYLCASSYTGVNTEAFFGQGTRLTVV.

This rearrangement joins TRBV9 to TRBJ2-5; 7 bases are a match to TRBD2. Germline V CDR1 and CDR2: SGDLS, YYNGEE. The CDR3 sequence is 15 residues long. With V trimmed by 0 bases and J by 4 bases, 6 bases remained unmatched. CDR3 in amino acids: CASSVGSSGIETQYF. As DNA, the CDR3 is TGTGCCAGCAGCGTAGGGTCTAGCGGAATAGAGACCCAGTACTTC.

The V call is TRBV2, the J call TRBJ2-2, with D maybe TRBD1 (6 bases). Germline CDR1 is SNHLY and CDR2 is FYNNEI. CDR3 length: 14 amino acids. The V end was cut by 8 bases, the J end by 6 bases, with 16 bases between. CDR3 coding DNA: TGTGCCAGCGGGACAAGAGGGGACGCCGGGGAGCTGTTTTTT. Translated, it gives CASGTRGDAGELFF.

The chain links TRBV7-9 to TRBJ2-6, with a possible D match to TRBD2 (6 bases). CDR3 size: 17 residues. Germline V CDR1 and CDR2: SEHNR, FQNEAQ (reference sequence). Trimming removed 2 bases from V and 0 bases from J, with 11 bases in between. The CDR3 region is CASSLKGGDSGANVLTF. Written as DNA, the CDR3 is TGTGCCAGCAGCTTAAAAGGAGGGGACTCTGGGGCCAACGTCCTGACTTTC.

The chain joins TRBV6-5 to TRBJ2-1, with D possibly matching TRBD2 (6 bases). Germline CDR1 reads MNHEY; CDR2 reads SVGAGI. CDR3 length: 14 amino acids. V lost 2 bases and J 8 bases, leaving 13 bases between the germline ends. CDR3 sequence: CASSYPGESHEQFF. The CDR3 nucleotides read TGTGCCAGCAGTTACCCGGGGGAATCGCATGAGCAGTTCTTC.

This chain uses TRBV5-1 with TRBJ1-4, with D perhaps matching TRBD1 (5 bases). Per germline, CDR1 SGHRS and CDR2 YFSETQ. Trimming shortened V by 6 bases and J by 8 bases, and 20 bases separated the two germline ends. There are 15 residues in the CDR3. The CDR3 region is CASMMTGGGEEKLFF. In nucleotides, the CDR3 is TGCGCCAGCATGATGACCGGGGGAGGAGAAGAAAAACTGTTTTTT.

The rearrangement joins TRBV28 to TRBJ1-6, with 7 bases that match TRBD1. J was trimmed by 3 bases and V by 6 bases; bases with no gene match: 8. CDR1 and CDR2 from the germline V gene are MDHEN and SYDVKM. The CDR3 is 16 amino acids. This chain's CDR3 is CASSPRQGLYNSPLHF. CDR3 coding DNA: TGTGCCAGCAGCCCTCGACAGGGCCTCTATAATTCACCCCTCCACTTT.

This clone was observed a few times. DNA of the CDR3: TGTGCCAGCAGTTACAAAGGGACAGGGGATATCAACGAGCAGTACTTC. Its translation is CASSYKGTGDINEQYF. J is TRBJ2-7 and V is TRBV6-5, with 10 nucleotides matching TRBD1. Trimming took 2 bases from V and 5 from J; bases not matched to a gene: 9. This CDR3 comprises 16 residues. The germline gives CDR1 MNHEY, CDR2 SVGAGI.

The rearrangement joins TRBV29-1 to TRBJ2-3, with 10 bases that match TRBD2. V shed 6 bases and J 1 base; nucleotides not matched to a gene: 4. The CDR3 contains 14 residues. Germline CDR1 is SQVTM and CDR2 is ANQGSEA. The CDR3, as DNA: TGCAGCGTGACCGGGACTAGCGGCACAGATACGCAGTATTTT. Protein sequence: CSVTGTSGTDTQYF.

The chain combines TRBV4-1 with TRBJ2-2; the D is unclear. CDR3 length equals 15 residues. Germline V gene data show CDR1 as MGHRA and CDR2 as YSYEKL. V was shortened by 3 bases and J by 3 bases, with 11 bases between the two germline ends. CDR3 residues: CASSQGWADTGELFF. CDR3 sequence (DNA): TGCGCCAGCAGCCAGGGCTGGGCTGACACCGGGGAGCTGTTTTTT.

This clone was recorded only once. The chain carries TRBV5-1 and TRBJ1-1; 10 bases align to TRBD1. Germline CDR1 reads SGHRS; CDR2 reads YFSETQ. Unmatched junction bases numbered 1, after V lost 4 bases and J lost 4 bases. This CDR3 comprises 13 residues. CDR3 bases: TGCGCCAGCAGCGGGGACAGGGGCACTGAAGCTTTCTTT. It is translated as CASSGDRGTEAFF.

For the CDR3, the DNA is TGTGCCTGGAGTTACGGGCAAGAGACCCAGTACTTC. Residues: CAWSYGQETQYF. The chain has TRBV30 and TRBJ2-5; no clear D gene. V shed 2 bases and J shed 2 bases, with 6 bases lying between them. Germline CDR1 GTSNPN, CDR2 SVGIG (reference sequence). The CDR3 runs 12 residues. Full variable domain (rest looked up from reference TRBV30 and TRBJ2-5): SQTIHQWPATLVQPVGSPLSLECTVEGTSNPNLYWYRQAAGRGLQLLFYSVGIGQISSEVPQNLSASRPQDRQFILSSKKLLLSDSGFYLCAWSYGQETQYFGPGTRLLVL.

In this sample, this clone turned up once. The chain couples TRBV6-2 or TRBV6-3 to TRBJ1-2; 7 bases align to TRBD1. This CDR3 region has 20 residues. The germline CDR1 and CDR2 sequences are MNHEY and SVGEGT. J was trimmed by 0 bases and V by 6 bases; bases with no gene match: 22. The CDR3: CASSPDGYRGRGGPNYGYTF. The CDR3 DNA follows: TGTGCCAGCAGCCCGGACGGATACAGGGGCCGCGGGGGGCCTAACTATGGCTACACCTTC.

This clone was picked up a small number of times. The V and J genes are TRBV18 and TRBJ2-7; D is perhaps TRBD2 (5 bases). The V gene lost 5 bases and the J gene lost 2 bases, with 10 bases spanning the gap. Per the germline V gene, CDR1 is KGHSH and CDR2 is LQKENI. The CDR3 loop spans 13 amino acids. The CDR3 is CASSDGITYEQYV. The CDR3 DNA sequence: TGTGCCAGCTCAGACGGGATTACCTACGAGCAGTACGTC.

The chain carries TRBV12-5 and TRBJ1-5, with D tentatively TRBD1 (6 bases). This CDR3 is 15 amino acids long. In germline, CDR1 is LGHNT, CDR2 FRNRAP. The V end was cut by 7 bases, the J end by 7 bases, with 20 bases between. This chain's CDR3 is CASAPGGGVGQPQHF. The DNA of the CDR3 is TGTGCTAGTGCCCCTGGAGGGGGGGTGGGACAGCCCCAGCATTTT.

The chain joins TRBV5-4 to TRBJ1-2, with 9 bases aligning to TRBD1. CDR3 length: 13 residues. CDR1 SGHNT and CDR2 YYREEE come from the germline V gene (reference sequence). The junction had 5 bases not matched to a gene; V was cut back by 3 bases and J by 8 bases. Here the CDR3 reads CASSWGDRDGYTF. CDR3 DNA: TGTGCCAGCAGCTGGGGGGACAGGGACGGCTACACCTTC.

J is TRBJ1-5 and V is TRBV15, with 8 bases matching TRBD1. The CDR3 is made up of 17 amino acids. Germline V CDR1 and CDR2: LNHNV, YYDKDF (reference sequence). V gave up 7 bases and J gave up 4 bases; unmatched junction bases: 15. The CDR3 region has the DNA TGTGCCACCACCACAGGGGGTGGGAGAGGGCAAAATCAGCCCCAGCATTTT. Translating gives CATTTGGGRGQNQPQHF.

V and J are TRBV14 and TRBJ1-6; 7 nucleotides agree with TRBD1. Looked up from germline, CDR1 is SGHDN and CDR2 is FVKESK. V dropped 4 bases and J dropped 7; count of bases not matched to a gene: 10. The CDR3 length is 16 residues. CDR3 amino acids: CASSLTGDPTNSPLHF. In DNA form, the CDR3 reads TGTGCCAGCAGCCTAACAGGGGATCCCACAAATTCACCCCTCCACTTT. Drawing the rest from reference TRBV14 and TRBJ1-6, the complete variable domain is EAGVTQFPSHSVIEKGQTVTLRCDPISGHDNLYWYRRVMGKEIKFLLHFVKESKQDESGMPNNRFLAERTGGTYSTLKVQPAELEDSGVYFCASSLTGDPTNSPLHFGNGTRLTVT.

In this sample, this clone turned up a few times. V is TRBV18 and J is TRBJ2-7, with 10 bases lining up with TRBD1. The ends lost 3 bases at V and 3 bases at J; junction bases unmatched: 2. This CDR3 is 14 amino acids long. The germline V gene encodes CDR1 KGHSH and CDR2 LQKENI. CDR3 amino acids: CASSPRDRGYEQYV. CDR3 nucleotides: TGTGCCAGCTCACCTAGGGACAGGGGCTACGAGCAGTACGTC.

In its sample, this clone was seen a few times. This CDR3 reads CATRRPSGANVLTF. The DNA for the CDR3 is TGTGCCACCCGGCGGCCCTCTGGGGCCAACGTCCTGACTTTC. The rearrangement links TRBV6-5 to TRBJ2-6; D not certain. The CDR3 is 14 residues long. CDR1 MNHEY and CDR2 SVGAGI come from the germline V gene. V was clipped by 10 bases and J by 0 bases, with 10 bases between them.